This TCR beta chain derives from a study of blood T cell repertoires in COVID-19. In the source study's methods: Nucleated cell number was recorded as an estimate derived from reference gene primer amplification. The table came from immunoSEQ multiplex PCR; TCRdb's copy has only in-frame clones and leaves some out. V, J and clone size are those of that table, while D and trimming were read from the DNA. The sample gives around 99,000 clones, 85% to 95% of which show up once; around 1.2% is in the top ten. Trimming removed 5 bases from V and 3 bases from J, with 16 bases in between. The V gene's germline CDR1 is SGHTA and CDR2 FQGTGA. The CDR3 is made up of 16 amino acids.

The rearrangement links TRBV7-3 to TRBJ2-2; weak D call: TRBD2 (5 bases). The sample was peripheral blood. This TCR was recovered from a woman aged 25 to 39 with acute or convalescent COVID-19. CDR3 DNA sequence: TGTGCCAGCAGCGCTAGGGAGACTGATTACACCGGGGAGCTGTTTTTT. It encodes CASSARETDYTGELFF.